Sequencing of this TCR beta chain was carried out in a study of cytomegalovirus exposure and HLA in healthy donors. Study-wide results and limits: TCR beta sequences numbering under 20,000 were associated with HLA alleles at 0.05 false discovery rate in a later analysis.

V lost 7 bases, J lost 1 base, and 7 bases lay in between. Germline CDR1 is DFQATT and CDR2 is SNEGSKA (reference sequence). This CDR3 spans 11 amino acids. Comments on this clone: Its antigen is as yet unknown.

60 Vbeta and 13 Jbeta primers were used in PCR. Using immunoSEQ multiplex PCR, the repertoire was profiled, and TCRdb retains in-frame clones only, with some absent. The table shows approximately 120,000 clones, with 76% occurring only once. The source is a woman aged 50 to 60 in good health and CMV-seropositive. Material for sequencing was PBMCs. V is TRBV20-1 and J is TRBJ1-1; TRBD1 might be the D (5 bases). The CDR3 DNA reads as TGCAGTGTGACAGAGAACACTGAAGCTTTCTTT. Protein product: CSVTENTEAFF.